This is a list of T cell receptor beta chains from one sample in a study of blood T cell repertoires in COVID-19. Generated by immunoSEQ multiplex PCR, the TCRdb table keeps only in-frame clones and is missing some. The sample consists of tens of thousands of clones, 80% to 90% of them appearing once. The sequenced sample was peripheral blood. The receptor set was obtained from a man between 45 and 60 years old with active COVID-19. Both conserved end residues are part of each CDR3. A D gene is named only where the DNA matches it firmly. Only some rows state a clone size, as once, few, many or a class for expanded clones.

TRBD2	-	TRBV4-1	TRBJ2-3	TGCGCCAGCAGCCAACTGGGACTAGCGGGGGGGCCAGATACGCAGTATTTT	CASSQLGLAGGPDTQYF
-	-	TRBV24-1	TRBJ2-5	TGTGCCACCAGTGACCAAACAGGGCTAGAGACCCAGTACTTC	CATSDQTGLETQYF
TRBD2	once	TRBV5-4	TRBJ2-5	TGTGCCAGCAGCTCAAGGACTAGCGGGGGGGAAGAGACCCAGTACTTC	CASSSRTSGGEETQYF
TRBD2	few	TRBV5-1	TRBJ2-7	TGCGCCAGCAGCTTGGCGGCGGGGGGCAACTACGAGCAGTACTTC	CASSLAAGGNYEQYF
TRBD1	-	TRBV3-1/TRBV3-2	TRBJ2-6	TGTGCCAGCAGCCACCATCCGGGACAGGGAAACTCTGGGGCCAACGTCCTGACTTTC	CASSHHPGQGNSGANVLTF
TRBD1	-	TRBV29-1	TRBJ1-4	TGCAGCGCAGGGACAGCCCTTGCAACTAATGAAAAACTGTTTTTT	CSAGTALATNEKLFF
-	-	TRBV6-1	TRBJ1-1	TGTGCCAGCAGTGAACCCGTTGCTTTCTTT	CASSEPVAFF
-	-	TRBV25-1	TRBJ1-2	TGTGCCAGCAGTGCGGAGTGGTACACCTTC	CASSAEWYTF
-	-	TRBV6-5	TRBJ1-5	TGTGCCAGCAGTTACTATGGCCAGCCCCAGCATTTT	CASSYYGQPQHF
-	-	TRBV4-3	TRBJ1-2	TGCGCCAGCAGCCAAGATAACAGAAACCACTATGGCTACACCTTC	CASSQDNRNHYGYTF
-	-	TRBV6-6	TRBJ1-5	TGTGCCAGCAGTTACACCGGTACCGATCAGCCCCAGCATTTT	CASSYTGTDQPQHF